One T cell receptor beta chain is described in this entry. The antigen remains unidentified. This sample was included in a study of post-analysis software for immune sequencing data. Study-level background: The cohort encompassed relapsing-remitting, secondary progressive and progressive-relapsing multiple sclerosis disease courses.

Unique-molecular-identifier-tagged TCR beta cDNA libraries were used. In TCRdb, the PCR reads were re-called with MiXCR into one record per CDR3 protein. The sample yields 380,000 or so distinct CDR3 sequences, less than 40% seen once. General study results and limits: In patients, TRBV5-6, TRBV5-1 and TRBV20-1 belonged to five TRBV segments found more frequently than in controls.

The germline gives CDR1 DFQATT, CDR2 SNEGSKA (reference sequence). This CDR3 region has 11 residues. Trimming stripped 6 bases from V and 13 bases from J, with 16 bases between. This chain joins TRBV20-1 and TRBJ2-1; perhaps TRBD2 as D (6 bases). The sequenced sample consisted of blood. This receptor was obtained from a girl aged 5 to 17 with multiple sclerosis. CDR3 coding DNA: TGCAGTGCCATATCGACTAGACTTCAGTTCTTC. Its protein is CSAISTRLQFF.